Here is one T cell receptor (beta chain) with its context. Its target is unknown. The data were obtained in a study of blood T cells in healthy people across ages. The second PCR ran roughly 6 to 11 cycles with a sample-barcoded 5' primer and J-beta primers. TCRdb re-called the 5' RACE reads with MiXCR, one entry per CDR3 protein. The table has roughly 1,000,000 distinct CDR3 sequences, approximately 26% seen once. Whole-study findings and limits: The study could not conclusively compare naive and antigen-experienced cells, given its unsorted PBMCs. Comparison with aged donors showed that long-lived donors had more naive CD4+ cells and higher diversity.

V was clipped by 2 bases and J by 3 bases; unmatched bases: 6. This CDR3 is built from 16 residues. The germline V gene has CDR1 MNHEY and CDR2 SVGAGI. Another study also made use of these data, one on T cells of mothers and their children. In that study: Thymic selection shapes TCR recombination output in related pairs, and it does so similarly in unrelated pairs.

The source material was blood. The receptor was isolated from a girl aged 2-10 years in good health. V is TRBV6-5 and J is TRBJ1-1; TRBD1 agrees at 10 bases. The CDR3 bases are TGTGCCAGCAGTTACGGACGCGGGACAGGGGACACTGAAGCTTTCTTT. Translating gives CASSYGRGTGDTEAFF.